This TCR beta chain was sequenced during a study of T cells in Graves' hyperthyroidism and ophthalmopathy. Germline CDR1 is SGHRS and CDR2 is YFSETQ. CDR3 size: 15 residues. Trimming left V 4 bases short and J 0 bases short, with 11 bases between. There were TCR beta CDR3 regions amplified from RNA transcripts. The study used the HTBI primer set for a first-round RT-PCR of the TCR CDR3. TCRdb itself ran the multiplex PCR reads through MiXCR, one entry per CDR3 protein. The sample records around 690,000 distinct CDR3 sequences, 20% being singletons. There are a few counts of this clonotype. The sequence was obtained from a man in his thirties or forties with Graves' ophthalmopathy. The sample taken for sequencing was blood. The chain links TRBV5-1 to TRBJ2-1, with D possibly being TRBD2 (6 bases). The CDR3 loop is CASSPEGSSYNEQFF. The CDR3 DNA reads TGCGCCAGCAGCCCGGAGGGGAGCTCCTACAATGAGCAGTTCTTC.